The 30 T cell receptor beta chains presented below share a single source sample, sequenced in a study of CD4+ T cells in melanoma. The method was immunoSEQ multiplex PCR; TCRdb's version includes in-frame clones alone and lacks a portion of them. Of some 120,000 clones detected, around 92% appear once; the ten largest clones hold roughly 3.3%. The sequenced sample consisted of peripheral blood. The source of these receptors is a human donor with melanoma.

V is TRBV7-2 and J is TRBJ1-3, with D tentatively TRBD1 (6 bases). CDR3 length: 14 amino acids. Per the germline V gene, CDR1 is SGHTA and CDR2 is FQGNSA. Trimming stripped 1 base from V and 3 bases from J, with 7 bases between. The DNA for the CDR3 is TGTGCCAGCAGCTTAGACAGGGTTGGAAACACCATATATTTT. Translated: CASSLDRVGNTIYF.

V and J are TRBV5-1 and TRBJ1-1; weak D call: TRBD1 (6 bases). Trimming took 0 bases from V and 5 from J, leaving 17 bases between them. The germline gives CDR1 SGHRS, CDR2 YFSETQ. The CDR3 covers 16 residues. The CDR3 coding sequence is TGCGCCAGCAGCTTGGGGGATCAGGGGCGGATTACTGAAGCTTTCTTT. It specifies CASSLGDQGRITEAFF.

This clone was seen only a few times. This rearrangement joins TRBV7-6 to TRBJ1-3; no reliable D call. In germline, CDR1 is SGHVS, CDR2 FNYEAQ. The CDR3 is 15 amino acids. Trimming shortened V by 2 bases and J by 0 bases, and 8 bases separated the two germline ends. The CDR3 nucleotides read TGTGCCAGCAGCTTATTGAGTACCTCTGGAAACACCATATATTTT. Residues: CASSLLSTSGNTIYF.

Of note for this clone: This CDR3 fails to terminate in the conserved phenylalanine or tryptophan, so it likely reflects a read error. The chain recombines TRBV6-7 with TRBJ1-1; 10 bases align to TRBD1. TRBV6-7 is labeled an ORF, and its function is uncertain. This CDR3 has 16 amino acids. V trimming: 8 bases; J trimming: 1 base; junction bases outside the gene matches: 10. The CDR3 here is CASVRQGARRNTEAFL. The CDR3, as DNA: TGTGCCAGCGTACGACAGGGGGCGCGGCGGAACACTGAAGCTTTCCTT.

The genes are TRBV14 and TRBJ2-1, with unresolved D. This CDR3 contains 16 residues. The V end lost 1 base, the J end lost 2 bases, and 12 bases lay between the germline ends. CDR1 is SGHDN, CDR2 FVKESK, per germline. This chain's CDR3 is CASSQGWGLAYNEQFF. For the CDR3, the DNA is TGTGCCAGCAGCCAAGGTTGGGGTCTAGCCTACAATGAGCAGTTCTTC. The full variable domain, with the rest looked up from reference TRBV14 and TRBJ2-1, is EAGVTQFPSHSVIEKGQTVTLRCDPISGHDNLYWYRRVMGKEIKFLLHFVKESKQDESGMPNNRFLAERTGGTYSTLKVQPAELEDSGVYFCASSQGWGLAYNEQFFGPGTRLTVL.

This chain uses TRBV29-1 with TRBJ1-2; TRBD1 aligns across 11 bases. Germline lookup yields CDR1 SQVTM and CDR2 ANQGSEA. The V and J ends lost 1 base and 1 base, in that order; junction bases with no gene match: 2. This CDR3 comprises 15 residues. The DNA of the CDR3 is TGCAGCGTTGAAGGGGACAGGGGGGTTAACTATGGCTACACCTTC. It is translated as CSVEGDRGVNYGYTF. The full variable domain, completed using reference TRBV29-1 and TRBJ1-2, is SAVISQKPSRDICQRGTSLTIQCQVDSQVTMMFWYRQQPGQSLTLIATANQGSEATYESGFVIDKFPISRPNLTFSTLTVSNMSPEDSSIYLCSVEGDRGVNYGYTFGSGTRLTVV.

This chain joins TRBV5-4 and TRBJ1-2; D gene ambiguous. Germline V CDR1 and CDR2: SGHNT, YYREEE (reference sequence). V lost 7 bases to trimming and J lost 0 bases, with 13 bases between them. The CDR3 loop spans 14 amino acids. The CDR3 loop reads CASELGGANYGYTF. In DNA, the CDR3 is TGTGCCAGCGAGCTCGGAGGCGCTAACTATGGCTACACCTTC.

The chain uses TRBV5-1 and TRBJ2-5, with TRBD2 matching 12 bases. The V gene's germline CDR1 is SGHRS and CDR2 YFSETQ. Trimming took 4 bases from V and 12 from J; bases not matched to a gene: 13. This CDR3 is 15 amino acids long. The CDR3 DNA is TGCGCCAGCAGCCTCGAAGGGACTAGCGGGCGGAATGAGTACTTC. Translating gives CASSLEGTSGRNEYF.

The chain links TRBV15 to TRBJ1-4; 7 bases align to TRBD1. Germline-derived CDR1 and CDR2 are LNHNV and YYDKDF (reference sequence). The CDR3 is made up of 16 amino acids. The J segment lost 7 bases and the V segment lost 3 bases, leaving 11 bases of the junction unmatched. The CDR3 bases are TGTGCCACCAGCAGTATCCGACAGGGTTGGACTGAAAAACTGTTTTTT. Protein sequence: CATSSIRQGWTEKLFF.

V usage is TRBV5-1 and J usage is TRBJ2-5; D gene unclear. CDR1 and CDR2 from the germline V gene are SGHRS and YFSETQ. V was pared by 0 bases and J by 5 bases, with 5 bases between. The length of the CDR3 is 12 residues. The chain's CDR3 is CASSLESETQYF. CDR3 sequence (DNA): TGCGCCAGCAGCTTGGAATCGGAGACCCAGTACTTC.

This sequence joins TRBV2 and TRBJ1-2, with 7 bases identical to TRBD1. Germline assignment: CDR1 SNHLY and CDR2 FYNNEI. J was trimmed by 8 bases and V by 5 bases; bases with no gene match: 5. The CDR3 is 12 amino acids. This CDR3 is CASSLTGVGYTF. DNA for the CDR3: TGTGCCAGCAGTCTAACAGGGGTCGGCTACACCTTC.

The chain joins TRBV4-3 to TRBJ2-3; 14 bases match TRBD2. In germline, CDR1 is LGHNA, CDR2 YSLEER. CDR3 length equals 17 residues. V was pared by 0 bases and J by 6 bases, with 5 bases of the junction left unmatched. The CDR3 DNA sequence: TGCGCCAGCAGCCAAGAGGGACTAGCGGGGGCCGAGGATACGCAGTATTTT. It translates to CASSQEGLAGAEDTQYF.

The rearrangement joins TRBV18 to TRBJ1-1, with 8 bases that match TRBD1. V gave up 5 bases and J gave up 4 bases; unmatched junction bases: 6. CDR3 length: 14 residues. Per germline, CDR1 KGHSH and CDR2 LQKENI. DNA for the CDR3: TGTGCCAGCTCAGACAAGGACAGGGTCACTGAAGCTTTCTTT. This sequence encodes CASSDKDRVTEAFF.

The chain recombines TRBV7-6 with TRBJ2-7; D not resolved. The germline V and J ends were trimmed by 6 bases and 3 bases, with 18 bases remaining between them. Per the germline V gene, CDR1 is SGHVS and CDR2 is FNYEAQ. The CDR3 runs to 15 residues. The CDR3 loop reads CASSSSRSDRYEQYF. Written as DNA, the CDR3 is TGTGCCAGCAGTTCATCCCGCTCAGACCGCTACGAGCAGTACTTC.

The chain uses TRBV11-2 and TRBJ1-2; TRBD1 is a possible D gene (5 bases). V lost 3 bases to trimming and J lost 4 bases, with 15 bases between them. Germline CDR1 SGHAT, CDR2 FQNNGV. This CDR3 spans 15 amino acids. CDR3: CASSFNGQGSYGYTF. CDR3 DNA sequence: TGTGCCAGCAGCTTTAATGGCCAGGGCAGCTATGGCTACACCTTC.

This clone appeared once. This sequence joins TRBV7-8 and TRBJ2-7, with TRBD2 matching over 7 bases. With V trimmed by 5 bases and J by 0 bases, 10 bases remained unmatched. The CDR3 has 16 amino acids. Germline loops: CDR1 SGHVS, CDR2 FQNEAQ. The CDR3 reads CASSLLGGSPSYEQYF. CDR3 sequence (DNA): TGTGCCAGCAGCCTACTAGGCGGGAGCCCCTCCTACGAGCAGTACTTC.

The CDR3 sequence is CAWSAGGGYTF. The CDR3 DNA follows: TGTGCCTGGAGTGCTGGGGGAGGCTACACCTTC. This sequence joins TRBV30 and TRBJ1-2; D perhaps matches TRBD1 (5 bases). This CDR3 region has 11 residues. Germline-derived CDR1 and CDR2 are GTSNPN and SVGIG (reference sequence). The germline V and J ends were trimmed by 1 base and 8 bases, with 8 bases remaining between them.

This clone was picked up one time. V and J are TRBV27 and TRBJ1-6; 7 nucleotides agree with TRBD1. V was clipped by 10 bases and J by 6 bases; unmatched bases: 6. From germline, CDR1 is MNHEY and CDR2 SMNVEV (reference sequence). CDR3 length: 13 amino acids. The CDR3: CATRGSFNSPLHF. The CDR3 DNA sequence: TGTGCCACCAGGGGGTCTTTTAATTCACCCCTCCACTTT.

This chain connects TRBV2 to TRBJ1-2, with TRBD1 matching 9 bases. This CDR3 is built from 13 residues. Germline lookup yields CDR1 SNHLY and CDR2 FYNNEI. V lost 8 bases to trimming and J lost 8 bases; unmatched junction nucleotides: 9. The CDR3: CASGTGGALGYTF. The CDR3, as DNA: TGTGCCAGCGGAACAGGGGGCGCGCTCGGCTACACCTTC.

The table lists this clone with a count of one. The chain joins TRBV19 to TRBJ1-5; 7 bases match TRBD1. V trimming: 4 bases; J trimming: 6 bases; junction bases outside the gene matches: 9. Germline V CDR1 and CDR2: LNHDA, SQIVND (reference sequence). The CDR3 loop spans 15 amino acids. The CDR3 nucleotides read TGTGCCAGTAGTACCAGACAGGGCGGCGGTCAGCCCCAGCATTTT. The encoded protein is CASSTRQGGGQPQHF.

V usage is TRBV27 and J usage is TRBJ2-2; D is unresolved. The CDR3 consists of 13 residues. Between the trimmed V and J ends, which lost 8 bases and 0 bases, there was a span of 7 bases. Germline-derived CDR1 and CDR2 are MNHEY and SMNVEV (reference sequence). For the CDR3, the DNA is TGTGCCAGCCGTGGGCCGAACACCGGGGAGCTGTTTTTT. Translation gives CASRGPNTGELFF.

The chain has TRBV27 and TRBJ1-6, with TRBD1 matching over 7 bases. V lost 8 bases, J lost 7 bases, and 14 bases stayed unmatched. In germline, CDR1 is MNHEY, CDR2 SMNVEV (reference sequence). The CDR3 has 16 amino acids. The DNA of the CDR3 is TGTGCCAGCGGAAACTTGAACAGGGGTTACAATTCACCCCTCCACTTT. It encodes CASGNLNRGYNSPLHF.

V is TRBV7-2 and J is TRBJ2-7, with 7 nucleotides matching TRBD1. Germline V lookup: CDR1 SGHTA, CDR2 FQGNSA. This CDR3 region has 14 residues. The ends lost 1 base at V and 2 bases at J; junction bases unmatched: 2. The CDR3 DNA reads TGTGCCAGCAGCTTAGTGCAGGGGGCCTACGAGCAGTACTTC. Amino acid sequence: CASSLVQGAYEQYF. Full variable domain (rest looked up from reference TRBV7-2 and TRBJ2-7): GAGVSQSPSNKVTEKGKDVELRCDPISGHTALYWYRQSLGQGLEFLIYFQGNSAPDKSGLPSDRFSAERTGGSVSTLTIQRTQQEDSAVYLCASSLVQGAYEQYFGPGTRLTVT.

In its sample, this clone was seen once. The CDR3 protein is CASQPTTSGSFEQYF. The CDR3 DNA follows: TGTGCCAGCCAACCGACGACTAGCGGGAGTTTCGAGCAGTACTTC. The chain employs TRBV27 and TRBJ2-7; 12 nucleotides match TRBD2. The V and J ends lost 8 bases and 6 bases, in that order; junction bases with no gene match: 11. CDR3 size: 15 residues. Germline loops: CDR1 MNHEY, CDR2 SMNVEV (reference sequence).

The rearrangement uses TRBV2 and TRBJ1-3; 8 positions match TRBD1. V lost 4 bases, J lost 4 bases, and 6 bases stayed unmatched. Looked up from germline, CDR1 is SNHLY and CDR2 is FYNNEI. The CDR3 length is 15 residues. The CDR3 DNA reads as TGTGCCAGCAGTGTGTCGACAGGGGTAGGAAACACCATATATTTT. Protein sequence: CASSVSTGVGNTIYF.

DNA for the CDR3: TGTGCCAGCAGCTTCGGGAGGTCTTACGAGCAGTACTTC. It yields the protein CASSFGRSYEQYF. V gene TRBV7-6 combines with J gene TRBJ2-5; the match to TRBD2 covers 7 bases. The J call may not be correct, given that the DNA end is closer to TRBJ2-7. The CDR3 covers 13 residues. Germline V lookup: CDR1 SGHVS, CDR2 FNYEAQ.

This chain links TRBV11-3 with TRBJ2-7; D possibly matches TRBD1 or TRBD2 (5 bases each). CDR1 SGHNT and CDR2 YENEEA come from the germline V gene. V was cut by 1 base and J by 0 bases, with 7 bases left in between. The CDR3 extends over 14 amino acids. CDR3 nucleotides: TGTGCCAGCAGCTTAGTGGGGGACTCCTACGAGCAGTACTTC. Its protein product is CASSLVGDSYEQYF.

This chain uses TRBV6-5 with TRBJ2-7; perhaps TRBD1 as D (6 bases). Germline-derived CDR1 and CDR2 are MNHEY and SVGAGI. Trimming took 6 bases from V and 2 from J, leaving 17 bases between them. The CDR3 spans 15 residues. The CDR3 nucleotides read TGTGCCAGCAGACTCCGACAGGATGGGGCCTACGAGCAGTACTTC. Its translation: CASRLRQDGAYEQYF.

J is TRBJ2-5 and V is TRBV9, with 7 bases that match TRBD2. Germline CDR1 SGDLS, CDR2 YYNGEE. CDR3 length equals 13 residues. V dropped 0 bases and J dropped 4; count of bases not matched to a gene: 0. CDR3 coding DNA: TGTGCCAGCAGCGTAGCGGGGGGAGAGACCCAGTACTTC. Translation: CASSVAGGETQYF.

Here the CDR3 reads CSVRTGGYEQYF. The DNA of the CDR3 is TGCAGCGTCAGGACAGGGGGCTACGAGCAGTACTTC. J is TRBJ2-7 and V is TRBV29-1; 10 nucleotides line up with TRBD1. The CDR3 consists of 12 residues. The germline gives CDR1 SQVTM, CDR2 ANQGSEA. Trimming took 6 bases from V and 3 from J; bases not matched to a gene: 2.